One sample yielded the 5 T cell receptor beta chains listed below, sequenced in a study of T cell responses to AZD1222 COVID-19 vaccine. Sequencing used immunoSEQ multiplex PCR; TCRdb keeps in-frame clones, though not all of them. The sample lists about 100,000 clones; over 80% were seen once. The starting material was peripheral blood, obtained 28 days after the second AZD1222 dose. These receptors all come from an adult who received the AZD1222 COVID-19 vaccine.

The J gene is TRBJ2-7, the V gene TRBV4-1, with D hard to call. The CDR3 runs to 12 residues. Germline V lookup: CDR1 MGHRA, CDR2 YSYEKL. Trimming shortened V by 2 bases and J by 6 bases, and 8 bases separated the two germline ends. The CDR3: CASSQMSGEQYF. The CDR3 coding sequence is TGCGCCAGCAGCCAAATGTCAGGCGAGCAGTACTTC.

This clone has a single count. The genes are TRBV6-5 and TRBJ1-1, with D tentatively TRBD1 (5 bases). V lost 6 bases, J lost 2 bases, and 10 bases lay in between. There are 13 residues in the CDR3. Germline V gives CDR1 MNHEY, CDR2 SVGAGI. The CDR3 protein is CASSYTGNTEAFF. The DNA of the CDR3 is TGTGCCAGCAGCTACACAGGCAACACTGAAGCTTTCTTT.

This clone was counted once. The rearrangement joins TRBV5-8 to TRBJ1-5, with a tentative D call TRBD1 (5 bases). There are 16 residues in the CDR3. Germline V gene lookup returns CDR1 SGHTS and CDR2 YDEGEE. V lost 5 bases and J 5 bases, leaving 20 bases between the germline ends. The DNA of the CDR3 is TGTGCCAGCAGGGACTCCTCGACAGTGGCCCATCAGCCCCAGCATTTT. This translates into CASRDSSTVAHQPQHF. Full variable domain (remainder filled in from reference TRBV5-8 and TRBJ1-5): EAGVTQSPTHLIKTRGQQATLRCSPISGHTSVYWYQQALGLGLQFLLWYDEGEERNRGNFPPRFSGRQFPNYSSELNVNALELEDSALYLCASRDSSTVAHQPQHFGDGTRLSIL.

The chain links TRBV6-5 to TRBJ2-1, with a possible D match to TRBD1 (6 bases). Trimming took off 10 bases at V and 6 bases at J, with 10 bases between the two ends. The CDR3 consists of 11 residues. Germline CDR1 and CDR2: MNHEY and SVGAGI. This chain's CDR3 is CATSRGNEQFF. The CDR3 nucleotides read TGTGCCACCTCCAGGGGCAATGAGCAGTTCTTC.

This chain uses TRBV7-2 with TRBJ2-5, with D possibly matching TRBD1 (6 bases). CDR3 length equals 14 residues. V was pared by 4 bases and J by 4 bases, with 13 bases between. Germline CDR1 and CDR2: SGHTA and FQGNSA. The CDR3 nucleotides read TGTGCCAGCAGCTACTACAGGGCGGGAGAGACCCAGTACTTC. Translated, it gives CASSYYRAGETQYF.